These T cell receptor beta chains were read from a single sample in a study of T cells in Graves' hyperthyroidism and ophthalmopathy. MiXCR was run by TCRdb on the multiplex PCR reads, yielding one entry per CDR3 protein. The table has about 110,000 distinct CDR3 sequences, about 15% seen once. Input material: blood. The receptors stem from a woman in her forties or fifties with Graves' hyperthyroidism. CDR3s leave out the opening cysteine and the closing phenylalanine or tryptophan.

j_call v_call cdr3_aa
TRBJ2-1 TRBV27 ASSQRNRWEQF
TRBJ1-1 TRBV28 ASSSAGGTEAF
TRBJ2-1 TRBV14 ASSPRTSGLSYNEQF
TRBJ2-5 TRBV5-1 ASSFWGRETQY
TRBJ2-1 TRBV28 ASSTGENEQF
TRBJ1-6 TRBV5-1 ASKPSGTGISPLH
TRBJ2-3 TRBV20-1 SFKGDGTDTQY
TRBJ1-1 TRBV30 AWSDPGRNEAF
TRBJ2-1 TRBV14 ASSLIAGANNEQF
TRBJ1-1 TRBV6-1 ASSDLDRRTEAF
TRBJ1-2 TRBV20-1 SATRNYGYT
TRBJ2-5 TRBV20-1 SAPRGGLQETQY
TRBJ1-5 TRBV6-2/TRBV6-3 ASRRTGRGGKSNQPQH
TRBJ1-2 TRBV3-1 ASSQSRDRYT
TRBJ1-2 TRBV3-1 ASSLRASRGYT
TRBJ1-5 TRBV6-2/TRBV6-3 ASSYRAGQGHSNQPQH
TRBJ2-1 TRBV5-1 ASSLVVGLAYNEQF
TRBJ2-1 TRBV12-3/TRBV12-4 ASRGAGGPYNEQF
TRBJ1-3 TRBV15 ATSRGAGASGNAIY
TRBJ1-5 TRBV27 ASSFGQFQPQH
TRBJ2-1 TRBV6-1 ASRLAGVYNEQF
TRBJ2-3 TRBV9 ASSVGGGPRGDTQY
TRBJ1-2 TRBV12-3/TRBV12-4 ASSLGSDYGYT
TRBJ2-1 TRBV12-3/TRBV12-4 ASSGDRADDEQF
TRBJ1-2 TRBV5-6 ASTLDRGYGYT
TRBJ2-7 TRBV11-2 ASSLEYEQY
TRBJ1-5 TRBV6-5 ASSYERNQPQH